The 15 T cell receptor beta chains in this list originate from one sample, sequenced in a study of persistence of HIV-infected CD4 T cells (dated by TCRdb to 2020 to 2022). TCRbeta repertoires were sequenced from genomic DNA with the immunoSEQ hsTCRB assay version 4 in survey mode. Held by TCRdb, this immuneACCESS table contains in-frame sequences only and omits some clones. Under half of the omission traces to an unresolved V gene where checked; the cause of the rest is unknown. The sample table holds about 25,000 clones, of which around 72% were seen once. Of the sample, roughly 1.9% falls within the top ten clones. The label giving this sample's treatment or condition can be read as: suppressive antiretroviral therapy. Cells were stimulated with a pool of overlapping HIV-1 Gag 15-mer peptides at 0.95 to 1 ug per peptide per mL. Sorting of responding CD4+ T cells was based on upregulation of both CD40 ligand and CD69.

These TCRs' antigens remain unknown. The sample here was CD4+ T cells sorted from PBMCs after 18-hour stimulation, taken from a patient who received antiretroviral therapy. Sample cell subset or site, as interpreted from the label and publication: CD40L+CD69+ CD4 T cells responding to HIV-1 Gag peptides. Source of these receptors: an adult man with HIV who was CMV-seropositive.

The chain has TRBV5-1 and TRBJ2-3; a weak D match, TRBD2 (6 bases). The CDR3 is 17 residues long. The germline V and J ends were trimmed by 1 base and 2 bases, with 17 bases remaining between them. Germline V gives CDR1 SGHRS, CDR2 YFSETQ. This chain's CDR3 is CASSLFAQGLSTDTQYF. CDR3 nucleotide sequence: TGCGCCAGCAGCTTGTTCGCGCAGGGACTCTCCACAGATACGCAGTATTTT.

This clone was seen just once. The rearrangement joins TRBV25-1 to TRBJ2-1; the match to TRBD2 covers 10 bases. V shed 7 bases, J shed 7 bases, and the junction held 7 bases outside the gene matches. Germline values: CDR1 MGHDK, CDR2 SYGVNS. The CDR3 totals 14 residues. The CDR3, as DNA: TGTGCCAGCAAGGCTAGCGGGGGTTTTAATGAGCAGTTCTTC. Its protein is CASKASGGFNEQFF.

The chain joins TRBV9 to TRBJ1-2; TRBD1 matches at 8 bases. CDR3 length: 17 amino acids. J lost 4 bases, V lost 0 bases, and 11 bases had no gene match. From germline, CDR1 is SGDLS and CDR2 YYNGEE. CDR3 in DNA: TGTGCCAGCAGCGTAGTTCACGGGACAGGTGGCTCCTATGGCTACACCTTC. It codes for CASSVVHGTGGSYGYTF.

The chain couples TRBV9 to TRBJ2-2; D is undetermined. Germline lookup yields CDR1 SGDLS and CDR2 YYNGEE. The CDR3 has 16 amino acids. Deletions cut 1 base from V and 0 bases from J, with 10 bases between. The CDR3 is CASSVRHAPNTGELFF. CDR3 coding DNA: TGTGCCAGCAGCGTAAGACATGCCCCGAACACCGGGGAGCTGTTTTTT.

This chain joins TRBV7-2 and TRBJ2-1, with D maybe TRBD1 (6 bases). The germline gives CDR1 SGHTA, CDR2 FQGNSA. V was trimmed by 2 bases and J by 7 bases, leaving 15 bases between them. This CDR3 is built from 15 residues. The CDR3 nucleotides are TGTGCCAGCAGCTTATTAGGGACAATAACAAATGAGCAGTTCTTC. Protein product: CASSLLGTITNEQFF. Looking up the rest from reference TRBV7-2 and TRBJ2-1 gives the full variable domain: GAGVSQSPSNKVTEKGKDVELRCDPISGHTALYWYRQSLGQGLEFLIYFQGNSAPDKSGLPSDRFSAERTGGSVSTLTIQRTQQEDSAVYLCASSLLGTITNEQFFGPGTRLTVL.

This chain links TRBV3-1 (or the pseudogene TRBV3-2) with TRBJ1-1; the match to TRBD1 covers 7 bases. The germline V gene has CDR1 LGHDT and CDR2 YNNKEL (reference sequence). The trim removed 0 bases at V and 8 bases at J, leaving 6 bases unmatched. There are 14 residues in the CDR3. The CDR3 sequence: CASSQEWTGVEAFF. The DNA for the CDR3 is TGTGCCAGCAGCCAAGAGTGGACAGGAGTCGAAGCTTTCTTT.

V usage is TRBV29-1 and J usage is TRBJ2-7; 10 bases are shared with TRBD2. Looked up from germline, CDR1 is SQVTM and CDR2 is ANQGSEA. The CDR3 loop spans 16 amino acids. V shed 2 bases, J shed 3 bases, and the junction held 10 bases outside the gene matches. This CDR3 reads CSVESLAGEVGYEQYF. The CDR3 DNA reads TGCAGCGTTGAAAGCCTAGCGGGGGAGGTTGGCTACGAGCAGTACTTC.

The chain combines TRBV5-4 with TRBJ2-7; D could derive from TRBD1 or TRBD2 (7 bases each). V lost 2 bases and J lost 2, with 14 bases in between. CDR1 and CDR2 from the germline V gene are SGHNT and YYREEE (reference sequence). CDR3 length: 15 amino acids. The CDR3 DNA follows: TGTGCCAGCAGCTTAACTCAGGGGGGGACCTACGAGCAGTACTTC. The encoded protein is CASSLTQGGTYEQYF. Variable domain in full (rest from reference TRBV5-4 and TRBJ2-7): ETGVTQSPTHLIKTRGQQVTLRCSSQSGHNTVSWYQQALGQGPQFIFQYYREEENGRGNFPPRFSGLQFPNYSSELNVNALELDDSALYLCASSLTQGGTYEQYFGPGTRLTVT.

This clone showed up just a few times. The gene calls are TRBV19 and TRBJ1-6; D possibly corresponds to TRBD1 (5 bases). V shed 7 bases and J shed 8 bases, with 15 bases lying between them. The CDR3 runs 14 residues. The germline V gene encodes CDR1 LNHDA and CDR2 SQIVND (reference sequence). The CDR3 DNA reads as TGTGCCAGTAATAGGGGAATGGATCATTCACCCCTCCACTTT. This codes for CASNRGMDHSPLHF.

The rearrangement uses TRBV7-2 and TRBJ2-2; 8 bases align to TRBD2. CDR3 length: 15 residues. Germline values: CDR1 SGHTA, CDR2 FQGNSA. The V and J ends lost 2 bases and 7 bases, in that order; junction bases with no gene match: 6. The CDR3 sequence: CASSLYGGAGGELFF. Written as DNA, the CDR3 is TGTGCCAGCAGCTTATACGGGGGGGCTGGCGGGGAGCTGTTTTTT. The entire variable domain, with the rest obtained from reference TRBV7-2 and TRBJ2-2, is as follows: GAGVSQSPSNKVTEKGKDVELRCDPISGHTALYWYRQSLGQGLEFLIYFQGNSAPDKSGLPSDRFSAERTGGSVSTLTIQRTQQEDSAVYLCASSLYGGAGGELFFGEGSRLTVL.

About this clone: This could be a read error, since a much larger clone is one nucleotide away. This sample also contains other DNA sequences that code for the same CDR3. The CDR3 DNA reads TGTGCCAGCAGCCAAGGGGGACAGGGCACTGAAGCTTTCTTT. It translates to CASSQGGQGTEAFF. The J gene is TRBJ1-1, the V gene TRBV3-1 (or the pseudogene TRBV3-2); 9 bases align to TRBD1. Trimming at V came to 1 base and at J to 4 bases, leaving 1 base not matched to a gene. Germline lookup yields CDR1 LGHDT and CDR2 YNNKEL (reference sequence). The CDR3 is 14 amino acids.

The rearrangement links TRBV19 to TRBJ1-6; D not certain. The CDR3 spans 15 residues. Germline V gives CDR1 LNHDA, CDR2 SQIVND (reference sequence). V gave up 4 bases and J gave up 1 base, with 8 bases separating them. As DNA, the CDR3 is TGTGCCAGTAGTACACTGGGGTCCTATAATTCACCCCTCCACTTT. Amino acids: CASSTLGSYNSPLHF. Together with reference TRBV19 and TRBJ1-6, the CDR3 gives the full variable domain: DGGITQSPKYLFRKEGQNVTLSCEQNLNHDAMYWYRQDPGQGLRLIYYSQIVNDFQKGDIAEGYSVSREKKESFPLTVTSAQKNPTAFYLCASSTLGSYNSPLHFGNGTRLTVT.

There are a few counts of this clone. V usage is TRBV9 and J usage is TRBJ2-1; the match to TRBD2 covers 8 bases. Germline CDR1 reads SGDLS; CDR2 reads YYNGEE. J lost 5 bases, V lost 0 bases, and 13 bases had no gene match. This CDR3 has 18 amino acids. This chain's CDR3 is CASSVGAGAYPVNNEQFF. CDR3 nucleotides: TGTGCCAGCAGCGTAGGAGCGGGGGCGTATCCCGTCAACAATGAGCAGTTCTTC.

This clone was detected once. The genes are TRBV27 and TRBJ2-5; the D gene is possibly TRBD2 (7 bases). Trimming removed 3 bases from V and 7 bases from J, with 12 bases in between. CDR1 is MNHEY, CDR2 SMNVEV, per germline (reference sequence). This CDR3 contains 13 residues. The CDR3 loop is CASSLRGGGTQYF. CDR3 coding DNA: TGTGCCAGCAGTTTGAGGGGGGGAGGGACCCAGTACTTC.

V usage is TRBV4-2 and J usage is TRBJ1-1; TRBD1 matches 8 bases. The CDR3 loop spans 15 amino acids. Germline trimming cut 2 bases from V and 6 bases from J; bases unmatched to any gene: 8. CDR1 is LGHNA, CDR2 YNFKEQ, per germline. The CDR3 loop is CASSQQRTGGPEAFF. CDR3 nucleotides: TGTGCCAGCAGCCAACAGAGAACAGGGGGGCCTGAAGCTTTCTTT.